Below, 15 T cell receptor beta chains from the same sample are listed, as sequenced in a study of blood T cell repertoires in COVID-19. Here immunoSEQ multiplex PCR was the method, and the copy in TCRdb shows in-frame clones only, minus some. In the table there are 250,000 to 300,000 clones, approximately 82% of which are singletons. Sequencing was performed on peripheral blood. The receptors were sampled from a man aged 55 to 70 who had recovered from COVID-19.

The sample holds a few counts of this clone. V gene TRBV5-1 combines with J gene TRBJ1-3, with D unclear. V was shortened by 0 bases and J by 4 bases, with 11 bases between the two germline ends. This CDR3 comprises 15 residues. The germline CDR1 and CDR2 sequences are SGHRS and YFSETQ. CDR3 DNA sequence: TGCGCCAGCAGCTTGGGGGCAGCGGGAGGAAACACCATATATTTT. Amino acids: CASSLGAAGGNTIYF.

The rearrangement links TRBV19 to TRBJ1-5; no clear D gene. Germline V gene lookup returns CDR1 LNHDA and CDR2 SQIVND (reference sequence). This CDR3 is 18 amino acids long. V lost 0 bases, J lost 1 base, and 16 bases lay in between. CDR3 residues: CASSIETRGLRSNQPQHF. CDR3 sequence (DNA): TGTGCCAGTAGTATAGAAACCCGGGGTCTAAGAAGCAATCAGCCCCAGCATTTT.

J is TRBJ2-1 and V is TRBV24-1; 10 positions agree with TRBD2. Germline V gene lookup returns CDR1 KGHDR and CDR2 SFDVKD. Trimming took 4 bases from V and 9 from J; bases not matched to a gene: 11. The CDR3 has 16 residues. The chain's CDR3 is CATSEPSSGGYGEQFF. The CDR3 nucleotides read TGTGCCACCAGTGAGCCCTCTAGCGGGGGTTATGGTGAGCAGTTCTTC.

J is TRBJ2-7 and V is TRBV6-6; the D gene is possibly TRBD2 (6 bases). This CDR3 has 14 residues. Looked up from germline, CDR1 is MNHNY and CDR2 is SVGAGI (reference sequence). The V end was cut by 2 bases, the J end by 2 bases, with 10 bases between. This chain's CDR3 is CASSYIPGAYEQYF. The CDR3 nucleotides read TGTGCCAGCAGTTACATCCCGGGGGCCTACGAGCAGTACTTC.

The rearrangement uses TRBV19 and TRBJ1-5; 8 positions match TRBD1. V lost 5 bases to trimming and J lost 5 bases; unmatched junction nucleotides: 5. Germline V CDR1 and CDR2: LNHDA, SQIVND (reference sequence). The CDR3 covers 14 residues. The CDR3 DNA is TGTGCCAGTAGTCGGACAGGGACGGATCAGCCCCAGCATTTT. This gives the protein CASSRTGTDQPQHF.

The chain recombines TRBV2 with TRBJ1-3; D gene unclear. The CDR3 consists of 14 residues. Germline V gene data show CDR1 as SNHLY and CDR2 as FYNNEI. With 1 base removed from V and 0 bases from J, the gap between germline ends came to 4 bases. The CDR3 is CASSEVFSGNTIYF. The CDR3 DNA reads TGTGCCAGCAGTGAAGTCTTCTCTGGAAACACCATATATTTT. Filled out from reference TRBV2 and TRBJ1-3, the complete variable domain reads EPEVTQTPSHQVTQMGQEVILRCVPISNHLYFYWYRQILGQKVEFLVSFYNNEISEKSEIFDDQFSVERPDGSNFTLKIRSTKLEDSAMYFCASSEVFSGNTIYFGEGSWLTVV.

This clone was recorded only once. This sequence joins TRBV6-5 and TRBJ2-7; 11 bases are shared with TRBD1. The CDR3 is made up of 15 amino acids. V trimming: 7 bases; J trimming: 6 bases; junction bases outside the gene matches: 11. Germline V gives CDR1 MNHEY, CDR2 SVGAGI. CDR3 sequence: CASTGEGTGGLEQYF. CDR3 coding DNA: TGTGCCAGCACGGGCGAGGGGACAGGGGGGCTCGAGCAGTACTTC.

The chain uses TRBV30 and TRBJ1-1, with D hard to call. V lost 4 bases, J lost 0 bases, and 9 bases lay in between. Germline assignment: CDR1 GTSNPN and CDR2 SVGIG (reference sequence). The CDR3 has 13 residues. CDR3 nucleotide sequence: TGTGCCTGGAAAAACTCTATGAACACTGAAGCTTTCTTT. This translates into CAWKNSMNTEAFF.

The rearrangement joins TRBV7-9 to TRBJ2-3; TRBD1 matches 9 bases. CDR3 length equals 16 residues. V was pared by 6 bases and J by 8 bases, with 15 bases of the junction left unmatched. Germline-derived CDR1 and CDR2 are SEHNR and FQNEAQ (reference sequence). CDR3 residues: CASSKEGQGYSSTQYF. DNA for the CDR3: TGTGCCAGCAGTAAAGAGGGACAGGGTTACAGTAGTACGCAGTATTTT.

The chain recombines TRBV5-4 with TRBJ1-2; 8 bases are shared with TRBD1. Germline CDR1 and CDR2: SGHNT and YYREEE (reference sequence). The CDR3 sequence is 15 residues long. J was trimmed by 6 bases and V by 5 bases; bases with no gene match: 12. The CDR3 here is CASRRTTGGWDGYTF. CDR3 coding DNA: TGTGCCAGCAGACGAACTACAGGGGGTTGGGATGGCTACACCTTC.

In its sample, this clone was seen once. V and J are TRBV7-6 and TRBJ2-1; TRBD2 aligns across 11 bases. With 3 bases clipped from V and 8 bases from J, the junction kept 6 bases outside the gene matches. Germline CDR1 is SGHVS and CDR2 is FNYEAQ. The CDR3 runs 15 residues. This CDR3 reads CASSLSSGRHDEQFF. In DNA form, the CDR3 reads TGTGCCAGCAGCTTGTCTAGCGGGAGGCACGATGAGCAGTTCTTC.

This chain joins TRBV18 and TRBJ2-1; TRBD1 matches at 10 bases. V was clipped by 0 bases and J by 4 bases; unmatched bases: 0. Per germline, CDR1 KGHSH and CDR2 LQKENI. The CDR3 totals 15 residues. In nucleotides, the CDR3 is TGTGCCAGCTCACCACCGGGACAGGGGTACAATGAGCAGTTCTTC. As protein: CASSPPGQGYNEQFF.

The chain is built from TRBV2 and TRBJ1-2, with D unresolved. Trimming shortened V by 6 bases and J by 7 bases, and 9 bases separated the two germline ends. Germline V gene data show CDR1 as SNHLY and CDR2 as FYNNEI. This CDR3 has 11 residues. CDR3 bases: TGTGCCAGCAGCTACCCTTCTGGCTACACCTTC. Encoded protein: CASSYPSGYTF.

This clone was observed once. The gene calls are TRBV2 and TRBJ2-5; D is perhaps TRBD1 (6 bases). This CDR3 has 14 residues. The ends were cut back, 6 bases at V and 1 base at J, with 12 bases in the middle. Germline CDR1 reads SNHLY; CDR2 reads FYNNEI. CDR3 in DNA: TGTGCCAGCAGGCCCGACAGGCGCCAAGAGACCCAGTACTTC. This gives the protein CASRPDRRQETQYF.

V and J are TRBV5-4 and TRBJ2-1, with TRBD2 matching over 8 bases. The CDR3 runs to 16 residues. The trim removed 4 bases at V and 3 bases at J, leaving 9 bases unmatched. Germline V CDR1 and CDR2: SGHNT, YYREEE (reference sequence). The DNA of the CDR3 is TGTGCCAGCAGCCATTCCGGGACTAGAAACTACAATGAGCAGTTCTTC. It codes for CASSHSGTRNYNEQFF.